The 10 T cell receptor beta chains presented below share a single source sample, sequenced in a study of blood T cell repertoires in COVID-19. TCRdb keeps only in-frame clones here, not all; method: immunoSEQ multiplex PCR. Here the sample spans around 500,000 clones, 70% to 90% being singletons. Material for sequencing was peripheral blood. Source of these receptors: a human donor in a cohort sampled during active COVID-19.

The chain carries TRBV7-9 and TRBJ1-1; D is undetermined. The V gene lost 0 bases and the J gene lost 6 bases, with 11 bases spanning the gap. Germline values: CDR1 SEHNR, CDR2 FQNEAQ (reference sequence). The CDR3 runs 14 residues. Here the CDR3 reads CASSLAREVPEAFF. The CDR3 DNA follows: TGTGCCAGCAGCTTAGCTCGGGAAGTCCCTGAAGCTTTCTTT.

The V and J genes are TRBV28 and TRBJ2-2, with 8 bases that match TRBD2. The CDR3 runs to 16 residues. CDR1 and CDR2 (germline): MDHEN, SYDVKM. The V and J ends lost 10 bases and 10 bases, in that order; junction bases with no gene match: 20. CDR3 region: CAIQGSPSGSLEELFF. CDR3 sequence (DNA): TGTGCCATCCAGGGGTCCCCCAGCGGGAGCCTTGAGGAGCTGTTTTTT.

The chain combines TRBV3-1 (or the pseudogene TRBV3-2) with TRBJ1-1; D is uncertain. The CDR3 extends over 15 amino acids. V lost 1 base and J lost 1, with 10 bases in between. Germline V gene data show CDR1 as LGHDT and CDR2 as YNNKEL (reference sequence). In DNA, the CDR3 is TGTGCCAGCAGCCAAGGGCTTGAGGGGAACACTGAAGCTTTCTTT. Translation gives CASSQGLEGNTEAFF.

The J gene is TRBJ2-3, the V gene TRBV24-1; the match to TRBD1 covers 8 bases. Germline assignment: CDR1 KGHDR and CDR2 SFDVKD. Unmatched junction bases numbered 4, after V lost 3 bases and J lost 3 bases. The CDR3 covers 15 residues. The DNA of the CDR3 is TGTGCCACCAGTGATCCGGGACAGGCAACAGATACGCAGTATTTT. It encodes CATSDPGQATDTQYF.

This chain links TRBV27 with TRBJ2-3; 9 nucleotides align to TRBD2. This CDR3 is built from 18 residues. Germline assignment: CDR1 MNHEY and CDR2 SMNVEV (reference sequence). The trim removed 5 bases at V and 2 bases at J, leaving 14 bases unmatched. The CDR3 DNA reads TGTGCCAGCAGTACCATATCGGGACTAGCAGGGATCACAGATACGCAGTATTTT. This sequence encodes CASSTISGLAGITDTQYF.

This clone was seen just once. The J gene is TRBJ2-3, the V gene TRBV4-1, with D perhaps matching TRBD2 (5 bases). The CDR3 extends over 17 amino acids. V lost 0 bases to trimming and J lost 1 base, with 14 bases between them. Germline V CDR1 and CDR2: MGHRA, YSYEKL. The CDR3 sequence is CASSQEGSRGGTDTQYF. The CDR3 DNA follows: TGCGCCAGCAGCCAAGAAGGGAGCCGTGGGGGCACAGATACGCAGTATTTT.

The chain recombines TRBV28 with TRBJ2-3, with D maybe TRBD2 (6 bases). Trimming took 6 bases from V and 4 from J, leaving 11 bases between them. The CDR3 contains 13 residues. Looked up from germline, CDR1 is MDHEN and CDR2 is SYDVKM. Written as DNA, the CDR3 is TGTGCCAGCAGGTCACTAGCACCAGATACGCAGTATTTT. Its protein product is CASRSLAPDTQYF.

J is TRBJ2-7 and V is TRBV19, with 7 nucleotides matching TRBD2. Per germline, CDR1 LNHDA and CDR2 SQIVND (reference sequence). The CDR3 has 13 amino acids. Germline trimming cut 11 bases from V and 3 bases from J; bases unmatched to any gene: 10. CDR3 bases: TGTGCCTGTACCGGGCGGGGGAACTACGAGCAGTACTTC. Translation gives CACTGRGNYEQYF.

The chain links TRBV19 to TRBJ1-1, with no clear D. The ends were cut back, 4 bases at V and 2 bases at J, with 11 bases in the middle. Germline V CDR1 and CDR2: LNHDA, SQIVND (reference sequence). CDR3 size: 14 residues. The CDR3 nucleotides are TGTGCCAGTAGTACACAGACACCAAACACTGAAGCTTTCTTT. It encodes CASSTQTPNTEAFF.

The V and J genes are TRBV7-2 and TRBJ2-3; 12 nucleotides agree with TRBD2. With 5 bases clipped from V and 6 bases from J, the junction kept 6 bases outside the gene matches. The CDR3 covers 15 residues. Germline V CDR1 and CDR2: SGHTA, FQGNSA. As DNA, the CDR3 is TGTGCCAGCAGCATGACTAGCGGGAGTTCTGATACGCAGTATTTT. Amino acid sequence: CASSMTSGSSDTQYF.